Listed below are T cell receptor beta chains from one sample, sequenced in a study of cytomegalovirus exposure and HLA in healthy donors. Data came from immunoSEQ multiplex PCR; TCRdb stores just in-frame clones and leaves some out. In the table there are under 200,000 clones, 81% of which are singletons. Sequencing was performed on PBMCs. Receptor source: a man between 45 and 60 years old in good health and CMV-seronegative. The CDR3 runs from the conserved cysteine through the conserved F or W. The D gene is left open where the match is weak.

D: TRBD1
V: TRBV2
J: TRBJ1-6
DNA: TGTGCCAGCAGCCAACAGGGGGAGAATTCACCCCTCCACTTT
CDR3: CASSQQGENSPLHF

D: -
V: TRBV5-6
J: TRBJ1-4
DNA: TGTGCCAGCAGCTTGGTAGGGGTAACTAATGAAAAACTGTTTTTT
CDR3: CASSLVGVTNEKLFF

D: -
V: TRBV19
J: TRBJ1-1
DNA: TGTGCCAGTAGCCTCAGCGCCGGCACTGAAGCTTTCTTT
CDR3: CASSLSAGTEAFF

D: -
V: TRBV12-5
J: TRBJ2-3
DNA: TGTGCTAGTGGTTTGCAAAGGGGAAAGGATACGCAGTATTTT
CDR3: CASGLQRGKDTQYF

D: -
V: TRBV6-5
J: TRBJ1-3
DNA: TGTGCCAGCAGTTACTTTGGGGGGAACTCTGGAAACACCATATATTTT
CDR3: CASSYFGGNSGNTIYF

D: TRBD1
V: TRBV6-1
J: TRBJ1-5
DNA: TGTGCCAGCAGTGATCGACAGGGGGCGAGCAATCAGCCCCAGCATTTT
CDR3: CASSDRQGASNQPQHF

D: TRBD2
V: TRBV5-1
J: TRBJ2-7
DNA: TGCGCCAGCAGCGAAAAGACGACTAGCGGGGGGTGGTACGAGCAGTACTTC
CDR3: CASSEKTTSGGWYEQYF

D: TRBD1
V: TRBV10-1
J: TRBJ2-1
DNA: TGCGCCATCCGGACAGGGGGCGAAAATGAGCAGTTCTTC
CDR3: CAIRTGGENEQFF

D: TRBD2
V: TRBV2
J: TRBJ2-1
DNA: TGTGCCAGCAGCGACCCGGGACTAGCGGGCGAGCAGTTCTTC
CDR3: CASSDPGLAGEQFF

D: -
V: TRBV7-8
J: TRBJ1-5
DNA: TGTGCCAGCAGCCCGACGGACAGCCCATCATCCCCCCAGCATTTT
CDR3: CASSPTDSPSSPQHF

D: -
V: TRBV6-1
J: TRBJ1-6
DNA: TGTGCCAGCAGCCCGGTCGGGGATAGTAATTCACCCCTCCACTTT
CDR3: CASSPVGDSNSPLHF

D: TRBD1
V: TRBV9
J: TRBJ2-3
DNA: TGTGCCAGAGGACAGGGGGGAGCAGATACGCAGTATTTT
CDR3: CARGQGGADTQYF

D: TRBD1
V: TRBV5-5
J: TRBJ2-2
DNA: TGTGCCAGCAGCTTCGGGACAGGGTGGACCGGGGAGCTGTTTTTT
CDR3: CASSFGTGWTGELFF